This T cell receptor beta chain originates from a study of regulatory T cells in long-lasting Graves disease (dated by TCRdb to about 2021). About the study as a whole: Patients with newly diagnosed Graves' disease had been on antithyroid drugs for under 3 months. Persistent Graves' disease patients were compared with newly diagnosed Graves' disease patients by peripheral blood TCR sequencing and RNA sequencing. The study took place in China and was registered as a clinical trial. A total of approximately 35 samples underwent TCR sequencing: about 13 from persistent and roughly 20 from newly diagnosed Graves' disease patients.

The full study reports these points: More public clonotypes were shared among persistent patients (more than 2,500) than among newly diagnosed patients (966). Because the primary lesion, thyroid tissue, could not be accessed, the study looked at peripheral blood alone. Lower TCR Shannon entropy and fewer highly expanded clones were observed in persistent Graves' disease patients than in newly diagnosed patients, which suggested clonal expansion. The small sample size was acknowledged by the authors as a limitation that may reduce accuracy. Only the TCR beta chain was sequenced and analyzed.

The library was obtained by multiplex PCR. The instrument was an Illumina HiSeq 4000. To build TCR beta libraries, CDR3 regions were amplified by Arm-PCR using iRepertoire HTBI primers. Before sequencing, the PCR products went through gel purification. Per the source publication's procedure: A total of 60 to 80 TRBV and some 15 TRBJ segments were identified across samples and were used for gene usage analysis of CDR3 amino acid clonotypes. Filtered high-quality paired reads were merged into contigs using COPE and FqMerger. BLAST was used to align contigs to IMGT TRBV, TRBD and TRBJ reference genes, with CDR3 defined following IMGT. Highly expanded clones were defined as clonotypes with a frequency above 0.1%. Shannon entropy was used to measure repertoire diversity, and the Gini coefficient was used to measure V-J evenness. Clonotypes shared by more than one individual were considered public. In-frame beta chains were kept once TCRdb had trimmed the public reads at Q25 with fastp and called clones with MiXCR. Rows with a matching CDR3 protein are joined into one entry that keeps the most common DNA and genes. TCRdb's processing, not the authors' own work, is the source of the V and J calls. The sample includes 350,000 to 450,000 distinct CDR3 sequences, with over 14% observed a single time. The ten largest clones represent approximately 7.8% of the sample.

Reading the label with the study, this specimen's time point is: newly diagnosed GD, antithyroid drugs for less than 3 months. For both TCR sequencing and RNA sequencing, RNA was extracted from PBMCs using TRIzol. Graves' disease was diagnosed according to American Thyroid Association guidelines. Patients were recruited from an endocrinology department in Xi'an, China. Each patient gave around 9.2 milliliters of peripheral blood, collected in an EDTA anticoagulant tube. Ficoll Paque Plus density gradient separation was used to isolate PBMCs, and no further T cell sorting was performed. An Agilent 2100 Bioanalyzer and agarose gel were used to check RNA quality, and a NanoDrop 2000 was used to measure RNA concentration. Ten or more counts support this clonotype. Its antigen remains undetermined. One base away there is no much larger clone; base qualities are not given. This sample also appeared in a second study, on T cells in Graves' hyperthyroidism and ophthalmopathy. From that second study: Graves' hyperthyroidism was defined as stable when no progression to ophthalmopathy occurred over 18 months of follow-up. Hyperthyroidism patients were aged 18 to 65 years and newly diagnosed, with disease duration of less than 2 months. The study excluded patients with uncontrolled infections, other autoimmune diseases, pregnancy or lactation. Diagnoses were based on clinical symptoms, serum thyroxine and TRAb, thyroid ultrasound and orbital computed tomography. For the first round of RT-PCR on the TCR CDR3, the HTBI primer set was used together with the Qiagen OneStep RT-PCR kit. Most expanded thyroid clonotypes (frequency above 0.001) were also detected in blood, suggesting blood repertoires may reflect thyroid immune responses. Ophthalmopathy was separated from stable hyperthyroidism by a 13 V-J signature model, with just over 85% sensitivity and 81% to 83% specificity obtained in cross-validation and 80%/75% obtained in testing. In validation, progression to ophthalmopathy was predicted by the model with 65% to 71% sensitivity and 72.22% specificity, a median of around 5.9 months before onset. To identify distinguishing TCR V-J signatures, a discovery cohort of about 100 patients was used, comprising roughly 45 with Graves' ophthalmopathy and roughly 60 with stable Graves' hyperthyroidism. Whether ophthalmopathy could be predicted prospectively was tested in an independent validation cohort made up of under 20 hyperthyroidism patients plus 17 patients who later progressed to ophthalmopathy. For training and testing, the 100 or so patients in the discovery cohort were randomly divided in a 7:3 ratio. Thyroid tissue and blood T-cell repertoires from about six Graves' hyperthyroidism patients were also compared in the study. After sampling, hyperthyroidism patients received methimazole starting at 30 mg daily, and ophthalmopathy patients received high-dose intravenous methylprednisolone. A second multiplex PCR round built the libraries, followed by size selection and purification. Libraries were sequenced paired-end with 100 bp reads on an Illumina HiSeq2000. SOAPnuke was used to process the raw data, with reads discarded if the reads contained adapters or uncalled bases, had a mean Phred below 15, or lacked an exact constant-primer or identifier match. COPE v1.2.5 was used to merge high-quality paired reads, and clonotypes were defined as unique nucleotide sequences. MiTCR v1.1 was used to align the clonotypes against IMGT TRBV, TRBD and TRBJ reference segments. Only V-J combinations with frequency above 0.0001, covering 99% to 99.2% of repertoires, were analysed. The TCS score was defined as the ratio of F50 (clonal expansion) to E x V (chaos), calculated using BLOSUM62-based TCRdist between CDR3 peptides within each V-J. Welch's t-statistics and random forest reduced 500 to 550 V-J features to 10 to 15, which were used in a naive Bayes classifier (R e1071). Sample size was not statistically predetermined, and investigators were not blinded to group allocation. The paper describes TCR Vbeta CDR3 sequencing of 135 peripheral blood samples, made up of 40 to 45 ophthalmopathy patients, more than 70 hyperthyroidism patients and roughly 17 progressor patients.

This receptor was taken from a woman in her thirties or forties with Graves disease. Donor details come from another sample of the same person, matched by shared clones. The sequencing used peripheral blood mononuclear cells (PBMCs), collected at new diagnosis, from a patient treated with antithyroid drugs.

The CDR3: CASSPVGTGSYEQYF. The DNA sequence reads TGTGCCAGCAGCCCTGTAGGGACAGGGTCCTACGAGCAGTACTTC. This sequence uses TRBV7-6 and TRBJ2-7; TRBD1 fits 9 bases in the junction. For CDR1 and CDR2, the germline V gene lists SGHVS and FNYEAQ. V is cut back by 5 bases and J by 1 base, with 6 bases in the junction unmatched. The cysteine opens and the phenylalanine closes a CDR3 of 15 amino acids. Only CDR3 DNA remains: 45 bases, in frame from the first base.